This T cell receptor beta chain is from a study of spatial heterogeneity in lung cancer. General observations from the study: Blood showed ubiquitous tumor TCRs more often at resection than at routine follow-up.

Specified time point: blood at routine non-recurrence follow-up after resection. The sequenced material consisted of unsorted whole RNA from tumor, nontumor lung or frozen PBMC. This clonotype was counted many times. The antigen is undetermined. TCRdb analysed the 5' RACE reads with MiXCR anew, one entry per CDR3 protein. The table records around 47,000 distinct CDR3 sequences, 7.4% of them present only once. CDR3 length equals 16 residues. V was cut by 2 bases and J by 0 bases, with 13 bases left in between. In germline, CDR1 is MNHEY, CDR2 SVGAGI. This chain connects TRBV6-5 to TRBJ1-1, with D possibly matching TRBD1 (5 bases). The sequence came from a female donor with early-stage non-small cell lung cancer. The sample was PBMCs, taken at follow-up. This CDR3 reads CASSYHWRGMNTEAFF. In DNA, the CDR3 is TGTGCCAGCAGTTACCATTGGCGGGGGATGAACACTGAAGCTTTCTTT.